The 14 T cell receptor beta chains listed next were all sequenced from one sample in a study of OX40 agonist ivuxolimab in advanced cancers. The method was immunoSEQ multiplex PCR; TCRdb's version includes in-frame clones alone and lacks a portion of them. The table shows roughly 89,000 clones, with about 82% occurring only once. Material: CD4+ or CD8+ T cells sorted from blood, obtained in a trial of the OX40 agonist ivuxolimab. Receptors were obtained from an adult with an advanced solid tumor such as melanoma, head and neck, liver or kidney cancer.

The rearrangement joins TRBV6-1 to TRBJ1-5; perhaps TRBD1 as D (6 bases). The V end lost 7 bases, the J end lost 1 base, and 14 bases lay between the germline ends. The V gene's germline CDR1 is MNHNS and CDR2 SASEGT. CDR3 length equals 15 residues. CDR3 in DNA: TGTGCCAGCACGATTTGGCAGGGGAGCAATCAGCCCCAGCATTTT. This encodes CASTIWQGSNQPQHF.

The rearrangement uses TRBV27 and TRBJ2-3; 13 bases map to TRBD2. The CDR3 runs 16 residues. Trimming at V came to 7 bases and at J to 2 bases, leaving 6 bases not matched to a gene. Germline-derived CDR1 and CDR2 are MNHEY and SMNVEV (reference sequence). The CDR3 sequence is CASTKLAGGFTDTQYF. In nucleotides, the CDR3 is TGTGCCAGCACCAAACTAGCGGGGGGGTTCACAGATACGCAGTATTTT.

This rearrangement joins TRBV6-6 to TRBJ2-1; TRBD1 aligns across 8 bases. CDR3 length: 14 residues. The junction had 1 base not matched to a gene; V was cut back by 6 bases and J by 0 bases. The germline CDR1 and CDR2 sequences are MNHNY and SVGAGI (reference sequence). The CDR3, as DNA: TGTGCCAGCAGAGGGACAGGCTCCTACAATGAGCAGTTCTTC. It specifies CASRGTGSYNEQFF.

The CDR3 spells CASGQGADEKLFF. DNA of the CDR3: TGTGCCAGCGGACAGGGGGCCGATGAAAAACTGTTTTTT. The J gene is TRBJ1-4, the V gene TRBV27; TRBD1 matches 11 bases. The germline CDR1 and CDR2 sequences are MNHEY and SMNVEV (reference sequence). Trimming cost V 8 bases and J 6 bases; bases outside gene matches: 2. The CDR3 spans 13 residues. Drawing the rest from reference TRBV27 and TRBJ1-4, the complete variable domain is EAQVTQNPRYLITVTGKKLTVTCSQNMNHEYMSWYRQDPGLGLRQIYYSMNVEVTDKGDVPEGYKVSRKEKRNFPLILESPSPNQTSLYFCASGQGADEKLFFGSGTQLSVL.

V usage is TRBV19 and J usage is TRBJ2-7; D could derive from TRBD1 or TRBD2 (5 bases each). The CDR3 runs 12 residues. Germline V gene data show CDR1 as LNHDA and CDR2 as SQIVND (reference sequence). Deletions cut 9 bases from V and 7 bases from J, with 16 bases between. The CDR3 loop is CASGDGLREQYF. As DNA, the CDR3 is TGTGCCAGCGGGGACGGGCTAAGGGAGCAGTACTTC.

V usage is TRBV5-3 and J usage is TRBJ1-1; TRBD1 matches 8 bases. TRBV5-3 is an open reading frame, and its role is uncertain. The CDR3 sequence is 15 residues long. V was clipped by 5 bases and J by 1 base; unmatched bases: 7. The CDR3 loop is CARRGRGHGNTEAFF. CDR3 sequence (DNA): TGTGCCAGAAGGGGCAGGGGGCATGGGAACACTGAAGCTTTCTTT.

CDR3 sequence: CASSQRTAAADTQYF. DNA for the CDR3: TGTGCCAGCAGCCAGCGGACAGCGGCGGCAGATACGCAGTATTTT. The chain carries TRBV7-2 and TRBJ2-3; maybe TRBD1 (6 bases). CDR1 and CDR2 from the germline V gene are SGHTA and FQGNSA. This CDR3 comprises 15 residues. V was cut by 5 bases and J by 4 bases, with 16 bases left in between.

The gene calls are TRBV2 and TRBJ1-3; D unresolved. Trimming removed 7 bases from V and 0 bases from J, with 7 bases in between. This CDR3 is 13 amino acids long. Germline CDR1 reads SNHLY; CDR2 reads FYNNEI. The CDR3 loop is CASKQDSGNTIYF. In DNA, the CDR3 is TGTGCCAGCAAACAAGACTCTGGAAACACCATATATTTT. Complete variable domain (other parts from reference TRBV2 and TRBJ1-3): EPEVTQTPSHQVTQMGQEVILRCVPISNHLYFYWYRQILGQKVEFLVSFYNNEISEKSEIFDDQFSVERPDGSNFTLKIRSTKLEDSAMYFCASKQDSGNTIYFGEGSWLTVV.

The table lists this clone with many counts. V gene TRBV4-1 combines with J gene TRBJ2-7; tentatively, D is TRBD1 (5 bases). CDR3 length: 14 residues. Looked up from germline, CDR1 is MGHRA and CDR2 is YSYEKL. Deletions cut 3 bases from V and 1 base from J, with 10 bases between. The CDR3 reads CASSQLQGSYEQYF. In nucleotides, the CDR3 is TGCGCCAGCAGCCAGTTGCAGGGTTCCTACGAGCAGTACTTC.

The chain is built from TRBV5-5 and TRBJ1-3; D remains ambiguous. Germline V lookup: CDR1 SGHKS, CDR2 YYEKEE (reference sequence). This CDR3 is 14 amino acids long. V was cut by 4 bases and J by 2 bases, with 10 bases left in between. The DNA for the CDR3 is TGTGCCAGCAGCACCCAACGGGCTGGAAACACCATATATTTT. It yields the protein CASSTQRAGNTIYF.

The rearrangement joins TRBV14 to TRBJ1-1, with 9 positions matching TRBD1. V was pared by 4 bases and J by 4 bases, with 1 base of the junction left unmatched. This CDR3 has 13 residues. Germline lookup yields CDR1 SGHDN and CDR2 FVKESK. CDR3 DNA sequence: TGTGCCAGCAGCCTGACAGGGGGCACTGAAGCTTTCTTT. Residues: CASSLTGGTEAFF.

Of note for this clone: This same CDR3 is encoded by further DNA sequences in the sample. V and J are TRBV30 and TRBJ1-2; D unclear. Trimming took 2 bases from V and 1 from J, leaving 8 bases between them. Germline V gene data show CDR1 as GTSNPN and CDR2 as SVGIG (reference sequence). The CDR3 loop spans 13 amino acids. This CDR3 reads CAWSLGINYGYTF. For the CDR3, the DNA is TGTGCCTGGAGTCTAGGGATTAACTATGGCTACACCTTC.

The V and J genes are TRBV9 and TRBJ2-3; the D gene is possibly TRBD2 (6 bases). The ends were cut back, 0 bases at V and 6 bases at J, with 14 bases in the middle. The CDR3 contains 15 residues. CDR1 and CDR2 from the germline V gene are SGDLS and YYNGEE. The CDR3 nucleotides are TGTGCCAGCAGCGTAGCTGGGCTTGCGGGGGATACGCAGTATTTT. It codes for CASSVAGLAGDTQYF.

The chain carries TRBV14 and TRBJ2-1, with TRBD2 identical over 12 bases. J was trimmed by 7 bases and V by 6 bases; bases with no gene match: 10. This CDR3 is built from 16 residues. The V gene's germline CDR1 is SGHDN and CDR2 FVKESK. CDR3 region: CASRPTGLAGPNEQFF. CDR3 DNA sequence: TGTGCCAGCAGACCCACTGGACTAGCGGGGCCGAATGAGCAGTTCTTC.